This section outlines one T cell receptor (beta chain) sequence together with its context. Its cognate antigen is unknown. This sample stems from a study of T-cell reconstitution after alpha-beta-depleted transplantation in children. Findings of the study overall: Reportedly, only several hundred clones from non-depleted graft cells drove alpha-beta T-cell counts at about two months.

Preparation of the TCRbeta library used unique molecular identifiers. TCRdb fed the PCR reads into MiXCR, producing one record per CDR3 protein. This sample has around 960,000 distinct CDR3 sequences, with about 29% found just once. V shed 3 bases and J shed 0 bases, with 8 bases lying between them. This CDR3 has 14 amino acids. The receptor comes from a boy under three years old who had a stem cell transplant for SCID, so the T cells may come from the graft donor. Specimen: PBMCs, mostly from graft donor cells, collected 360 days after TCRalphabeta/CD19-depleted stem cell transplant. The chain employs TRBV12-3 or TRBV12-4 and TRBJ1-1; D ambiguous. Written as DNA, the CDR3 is TGTGCCAGCAGTTTTAGCAGGTTGAACACTGAAGCTTTCTTT. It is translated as CASSFSRLNTEAFF.